Listed below are T cell receptor beta chains from one sample, sequenced in a study of TIL therapy for anti-PD-1-resistant metastatic lung cancer. Using immunoSEQ multiplex PCR, the repertoire was profiled, and TCRdb retains in-frame clones only, with some absent. The data show tens of thousands of clones, about 69% seen once. This sample comprised blood, obtained at baseline. The receptors derive from a person aged 25 to 80 with non-small cell lung cancer. Each CDR3 is given with its conserved first and last residue. The D gene is left open where the match is weak. Clone size appears in some rows only: once, few, many, or a class for an expanded clone.

D | J | size | V | DNA | CDR3
- | TRBJ1-5 | few | TRBV19 | TGTGCCAGTCAAGGCAGACAAGCAAATCAGCCCCAGCATTTT | CASQGRQANQPQHF
- | TRBJ2-7 | - | TRBV27 | TGTGCCAGCAGGAAGGCAGGGGGGACCTACGAGCAGTACTTC | CASRKAGGTYEQYF
- | TRBJ2-7 | - | TRBV7-8 | TGTGCCAGCAGCTTAGCGGCAGGGGGAGGATACGAGCAGTACTTC | CASSLAAGGGYEQYF
- | TRBJ2-5 | - | TRBV7-3 | TGTGCCAGCAGCTTCAGCGGCCAAGAGACCCAGTACTTC | CASSFSGQETQYF
- | TRBJ1-1 | - | TRBV19 | TGTGCCAGTAGAGAGGAGGGGATGAACACTGAAGCTTTCTTT | CASREEGMNTEAFF
- | TRBJ1-2 | few | TRBV7-9 | TGTGCCAGCAGCCCCCGCTCGGGTGGCTACACCTTC | CASSPRSGGYTF
- | TRBJ2-7 | - | TRBV6-5 | TGTGCCAGCAGCCCGCTGAGTGGGGAGCAGTACTTC | CASSPLSGEQYF
- | TRBJ1-2 | - | TRBV6-1 | TGTGCCAGCAGTGAAGCCGGGGGGCGGACATATGGCTACACCTTC | CASSEAGGRTYGYTF
- | TRBJ1-2 | - | TRBV19 | TGTGCCAGTAGTATAGATCTAACCTATGGCTACACCTTC | CASSIDLTYGYTF
- | TRBJ2-3 | - | TRBV14 | TGTGCCAGCAGCTTCACCCCGGGCGCAGATACGCAGTATTTT | CASSFTPGADTQYF
- | TRBJ2-7 | few | TRBV4-2 | TGTGCCAGCAGCCATCAAGCAAGAGCTGGGACGGGGACCTACGAGCAGTACTTC | CASSHQARAGTGTYEQYF
- | TRBJ1-4 | once | TRBV5-1 | TGCGCCAGCAGCTTGGGCAGAGCAACTAATGAAAAACTGTTTTTT | CASSLGRATNEKLFF
TRBD1 | TRBJ2-3 | - | TRBV29-1 | TGCAGCACCAGGACAGGGGTCACAGATACGCAGTATTTT | CSTRTGVTDTQYF
- | TRBJ1-1 | - | TRBV7-3 | TGTGCCAGCAGCTTAAATACGTTCACTGAAGCTTTCTTT | CASSLNTFTEAFF
- | TRBJ2-6 | - | TRBV2 | TGTGCCAGCAGTGACGGCGGACTAGGGGCCAACGTCCTGACTTTC | CASSDGGLGANVLTF
- | TRBJ2-7 | - | TRBV5-4 | TGTGCCAGCAGCTTCGGGGGACAGCCGAGGAAGTACTTC | CASSFGGQPRKYF
- | TRBJ1-1 | few | TRBV7-3 | TGTGCCAGCAGCCGCATTGAACGTCAGGGCGGCACTGAAGCTTTCTTT | CASSRIERQGGTEAFF
- | TRBJ2-3 | - | TRBV6-5 | TGTGCCAGCAGTTACGGCCCACTAGATACAGATACGCAGTATTTT | CASSYGPLDTDTQYF
- | TRBJ1-3 | - | TRBV6-5 | TGTGCCAGCAGTTACCGGCCCTCTGGAAACACCATATATTTT | CASSYRPSGNTIYF
- | TRBJ2-3 | - | TRBV11-3 | TGTGCCAGCAGCTTAGAATCCCCCGCTAGCGTCACAGATACGCAGTATTTT | CASSLESPASVTDTQYF
TRBD1 | TRBJ2-7 | - | TRBV6-6 | TGTGCCAGCAGACGCTGGACAGGGATCTACGAGCAGTACTTC | CASRRWTGIYEQYF
- | TRBJ2-5 | few | TRBV2 | TGTGCCAGCAGTGGGACTCCGCGCGGGACCCAGTACTTC | CASSGTPRGTQYF
- | TRBJ1-1 | - | TRBV30 | TGTGCCTGGAGTGTTTGGGGGGGTCCTCGCCTGAACACTGAAGCTTTCTTT | CAWSVWGGPRLNTEAFF
TRBD1 | TRBJ1-6 | few | TRBV19 | TGTGCCAGTAGTCAGGGGGGGTATAATTCACCCCTCCACTTT | CASSQGGYNSPLHF